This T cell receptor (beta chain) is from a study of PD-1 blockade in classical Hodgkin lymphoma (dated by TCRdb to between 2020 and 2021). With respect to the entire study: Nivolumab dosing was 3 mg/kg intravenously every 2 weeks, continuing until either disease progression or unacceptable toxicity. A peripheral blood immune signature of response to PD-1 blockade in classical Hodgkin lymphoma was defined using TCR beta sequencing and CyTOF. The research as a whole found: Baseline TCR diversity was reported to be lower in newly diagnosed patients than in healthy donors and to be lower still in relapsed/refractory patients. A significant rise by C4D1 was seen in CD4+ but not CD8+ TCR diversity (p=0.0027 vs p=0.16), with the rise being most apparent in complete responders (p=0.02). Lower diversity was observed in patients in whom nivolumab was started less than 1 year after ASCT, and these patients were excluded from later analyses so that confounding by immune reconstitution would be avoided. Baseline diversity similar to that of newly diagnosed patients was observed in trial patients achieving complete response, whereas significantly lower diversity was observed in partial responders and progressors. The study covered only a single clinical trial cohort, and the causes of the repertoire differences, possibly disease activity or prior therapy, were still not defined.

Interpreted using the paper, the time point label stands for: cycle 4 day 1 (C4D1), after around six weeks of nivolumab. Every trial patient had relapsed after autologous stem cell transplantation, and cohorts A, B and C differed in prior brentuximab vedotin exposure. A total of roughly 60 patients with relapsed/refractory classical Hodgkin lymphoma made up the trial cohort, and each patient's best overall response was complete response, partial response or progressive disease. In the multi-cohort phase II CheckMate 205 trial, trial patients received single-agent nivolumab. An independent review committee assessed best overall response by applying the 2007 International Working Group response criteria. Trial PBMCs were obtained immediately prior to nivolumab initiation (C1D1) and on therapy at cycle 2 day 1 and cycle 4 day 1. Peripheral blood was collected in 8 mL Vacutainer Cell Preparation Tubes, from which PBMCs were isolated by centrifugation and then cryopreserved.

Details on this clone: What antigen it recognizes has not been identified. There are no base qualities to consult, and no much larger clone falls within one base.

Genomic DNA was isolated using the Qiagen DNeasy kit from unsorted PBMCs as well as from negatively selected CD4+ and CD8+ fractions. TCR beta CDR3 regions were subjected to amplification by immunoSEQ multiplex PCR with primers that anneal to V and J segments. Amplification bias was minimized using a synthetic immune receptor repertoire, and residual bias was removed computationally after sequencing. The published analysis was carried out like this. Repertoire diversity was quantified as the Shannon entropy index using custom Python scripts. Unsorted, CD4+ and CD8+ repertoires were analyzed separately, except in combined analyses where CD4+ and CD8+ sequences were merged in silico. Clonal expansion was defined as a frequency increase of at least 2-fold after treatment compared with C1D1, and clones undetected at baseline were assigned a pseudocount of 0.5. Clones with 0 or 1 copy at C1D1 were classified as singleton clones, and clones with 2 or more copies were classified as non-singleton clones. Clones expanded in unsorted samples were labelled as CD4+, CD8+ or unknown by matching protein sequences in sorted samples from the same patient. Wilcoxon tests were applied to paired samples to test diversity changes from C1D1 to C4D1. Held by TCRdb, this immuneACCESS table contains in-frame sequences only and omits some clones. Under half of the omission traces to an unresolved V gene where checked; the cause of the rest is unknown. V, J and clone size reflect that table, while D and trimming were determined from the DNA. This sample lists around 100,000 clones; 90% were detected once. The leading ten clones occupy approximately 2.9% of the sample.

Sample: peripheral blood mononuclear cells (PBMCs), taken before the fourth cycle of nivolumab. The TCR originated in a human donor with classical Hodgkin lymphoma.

The CDR3 region: CASSLRGNIHEQYF. Here is the DNA: TGCGCCAGCAGCCTCAGGGGAAACATCCACGAGCAGTACTTC. The chain uses TRBV5-1 and TRBJ2-7; the D region possibly corresponds to TRBD1 (6 bases align). Via the germline V gene, CDR1 is SGHRS and CDR2 YFSETQ. CDR3 length: 14 amino acids, cysteine to phenylalanine. Only the CDR3 part of the read is kept: 42 bases, read in frame from the first base. V loses 4 bases, J loses 5 bases, and the germline ends lie 16 bases apart.